The clone carrying this T cell receptor beta chain was observed at least ten times. This record belongs to a study of T-cell memory formation after mild COVID-19. TCRdb analysed the 5' RACE reads with MiXCR anew, one entry per CDR3 protein. The table lists 25,000 to 35,000 distinct CDR3 sequences, 9% to 15% of them singletons. The CDR3 length is 17 residues. Unmatched junction bases numbered 10, after V lost 6 bases and J lost 4 bases. Germline V lookup: CDR1 DFQATT, CDR2 SNEGSKA (reference sequence). The source material was PBMCs or a T cell subset sorted from them (not recorded which). J is TRBJ2-1 and V is TRBV20-1; 15 bases are shared with TRBD2. The receptor comes from an adult woman who had mild COVID-19 (a few samples of this study predate the infection). Cell type and time point are not known. CDR3 amino acids: CSALGTSGRIVYNEQFF. The CDR3 DNA is TGCAGTGCCCTGGGGACTAGCGGGAGGATCGTTTACAATGAGCAGTTCTTC.